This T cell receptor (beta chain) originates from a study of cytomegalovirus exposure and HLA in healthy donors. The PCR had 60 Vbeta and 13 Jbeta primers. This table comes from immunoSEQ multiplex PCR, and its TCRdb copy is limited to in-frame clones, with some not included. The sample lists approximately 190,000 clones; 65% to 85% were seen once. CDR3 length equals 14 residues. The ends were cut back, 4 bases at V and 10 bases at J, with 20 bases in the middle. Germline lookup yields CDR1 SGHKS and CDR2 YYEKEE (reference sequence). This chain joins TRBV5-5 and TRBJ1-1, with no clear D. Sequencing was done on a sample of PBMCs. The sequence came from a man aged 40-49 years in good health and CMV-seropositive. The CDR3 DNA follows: TGTGCCAGCAGCAGGGAGTACAAAGCCCCGCGAGCTTTCTTT. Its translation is CASSREYKAPRAFF.